This TCR beta chain was observed in a study of T cells after yellow fever vaccination (dated by TCRdb to between 2018 and 2021). Turning to the overall study: The SMART-Seq v4 Ultra Low Input RNA kit was used to prepare libraries from fractions with low cell numbers. Bulk TCR alpha and beta repertoires were sequenced longitudinally to track T-cell clones before and after primary and booster YFV17D yellow fever vaccination. Two healthy male donors, one aged 18 to 29 and one aged 30 to 40 years, were included in the cohort. Blood samples were taken at several timepoints before and after primary and secondary immunization, and bulk PBMC replicates and cell subsets were isolated.

Study-wide conclusions, independent of this receptor: A small share of clonotypes was detected in both CD4 and CD8 compartments, with the overlap likely arising from convergent recombination. The secondary T-cell response was found to be weaker but faster than the primary response, with a peak reached on day 5 rather than on day 15. FACS-sorted repertoires could contain abundant contaminating clonotypes from the bulk population, so computational filtering was required. Most clones expanded after primary vaccination were re-detected after the booster (96% of CD4 and 80% to 90% of CD8), suggesting broad memory maintenance. The study included only a couple of donors, which limits how far the findings can be generalized.

The sample's treatment or condition label, in plain terms: live attenuated yellow fever vaccine strain. At each blood-draw timepoint, two biological replicates of bulk PBMCs were collected. PBMCs were isolated from peripheral blood using a standard Ficoll-Paque protocol. TriZol was used to extract RNA from bulk PBMCs, CD4 and CD8 fractions, and dextramer-positive and dextramer-negative fractions. Synthesis of TCR cDNA relied on 5'RACE template switching, a step that introduced a universal primer site along with unique molecular identifiers. Priming of cDNA synthesis was performed from both the TCR alpha and TCR beta constant segments. Libraries were amplified in two PCR steps, with sample barcodes and sequencing adapters added in the second step. Sequencing of libraries was done on Illumina HiSeq 2500 (2x100 bp) or NovaSeq (2x150 bp). The paper's data handling went like this. MIGEC handled demultiplexing of reads and collapsing into UMI consensus sequences, while MiXCR performed V(D)J alignment. Vaccine-responding clonotypes were defined with edgeR using replicate PBMC samples, requiring FDR below 0.01 and a log2 fold change above 5 up to day 15. CD4 or CD8 identity was assigned to each bulk clonotype according to whether the clonotype was present at higher abundance in the sequenced CD4 repertoire or the sequenced CD8 repertoire. The raw public reads went through TCRdb reprocessing: fastp at Q25, MiXCR clone calling, in-frame beta chains kept. Identical CDR3 proteins give one entry, which carries the most common genes and DNA. TCRdb, rather than the study authors, made the V and J calls. A total of around 600,000 distinct CDR3 sequences appear in this sample, approximately 13% of them only once. About 15% of the sample rests with the top ten.

With respect to this clonotype: Its antigen is currently not known. No clone much larger than this one lies a single base away; base qualities are absent.

The CDR3 goes from the cysteine to the phenylalanine over 19 residues. Only the CDR3 region is kept as DNA, spanning 57 bases read in frame from base 1. From V the trimming removes 1 base and from J it removes 3 bases, while the gene matches leave 11 bases of the junction unaccounted for. CDR1 and CDR2 (SGHAT, FQNNGV) derive from the germline V gene. The sequence came from a young man who received the YFV17D yellow fever vaccine. The rearrangement combines TRBV11-2 with TRBJ2-3; 12 of the junction bases match TRBD2. The sequences come from PBMCs, collected on the day of the yellow fever booster vaccination. The CDR3 sequence is CASSLVPSGRAWVTDTQYF. The bases are TGTGCCAGCAGCTTAGTACCTAGCGGGAGGGCCTGGGTTACAGATACGCAGTATTTT.